The rows below give T cell receptor beta chains drawn from one sample of a study of blood T cell repertoires in COVID-19. TCRdb keeps only in-frame clones here, not all; method: immunoSEQ multiplex PCR. The table includes around 250,000 clones, approximately 84% detected once. Sequencing was performed on PBMCs or T cells enriched from blood (not recorded which). These receptors were obtained from a man aged 45-65 years who had recovered from COVID-19. The CDR3 runs from the conserved cysteine through the conserved F or W. For some rows the clone size is stated as once, few or many, or as a class when expanded; others skip it.

V	J	size	CDR3
TRBV28	TRBJ2-4	-	CASSFDRVAKNIQYF
TRBV6-5	TRBJ1-5	-	CASLASGGNQPQHF
TRBV5-5	TRBJ2-2	-	CASSSPGGGSIGELFF
TRBV7-2	TRBJ2-5	-	CASSFTGTGMGLETQYF
TRBV5-1	TRBJ1-1	-	CASSLWGVAFF
TRBV7-9	TRBJ1-4	-	CASTTGGPSTNEKLFF
TRBV29-1	TRBJ1-1	once	CSVMGQGNTEAFF
TRBV14	TRBJ1-4	-	CASSHLEGVTNEKLFF
TRBV7-2	TRBJ2-5	-	CASSSPGRGGRQTQYF
TRBV18	TRBJ1-5	once	CASSQGVVSQPQHF
TRBV25-1	TRBJ1-1	-	CASSDQQGGTRNTEAFF
TRBV4-1	TRBJ1-2	-	CASSRGDRGTGYGYTF
TRBV5-1	TRBJ1-1	-	CASSWSENTEAFF
TRBV5-8	TRBJ1-5	few	CASSQGEGYQPQHF
TRBV7-9	TRBJ2-1	-	CASSLVTLSGNEQFF
TRBV30	TRBJ2-7	once	CARGGSSYEQYF
TRBV6-4	TRBJ1-2	-	CASSDFYTGQGTDGYTF
TRBV27	TRBJ2-1	-	CASSLGTGQYNEQFF
TRBV19	TRBJ2-3	-	CASSLPTDTQYF
TRBV24-1	TRBJ2-4	-	CATSDLGSRLAKNIQYF
TRBV24-1	TRBJ2-5	-	CATSDPVTPGAETQYF
TRBV12-3/TRBV12-4	TRBJ2-2	many	CASSFSGTGELFF
TRBV29-1	TRBJ2-7	-	CSVDDGTYEQYF
TRBV15	TRBJ1-4	-	CATSRPNPTGDEKLFF
TRBV3-1/TRBV3-2	TRBJ1-4	-	CASSQVSYTNEKLFF
TRBV27	TRBJ1-1	-	CASMRGGNTEAFF
TRBV29-1	TRBJ2-7	-	CSVGTGTGRGEQYF
TRBV19	TRBJ1-6	-	CASSIVGQPNSPLHF
TRBV5-1	TRBJ2-1	-	CASSLPQGNYNEQFF